A single sample gave rise to the 31 T cell receptor beta chains below, sequenced in a study of blood T cell repertoires in COVID-19. The data were produced by immunoSEQ multiplex PCR, yet TCRdb's version contains in-frame clones alone and is incomplete. The table lists some 80,000 clones, around three quarters of them singletons. Sequenced sample: peripheral blood. All receptors come from a woman older than 75 with active or convalescent COVID-19.

The V and J genes are TRBV6-2 or TRBV6-3 and TRBJ2-7; a weak D match, TRBD1 (6 bases). V was cut by 6 bases and J by 4 bases, with 10 bases left in between. From germline, CDR1 is MNHEY and CDR2 SVGEGT. CDR3 length: 12 residues. CDR3 DNA sequence: TGTGCCAGCAGCCTGGACAGTTACGAGCAGTACTTC. Protein product: CASSLDSYEQYF.

The V and J genes are TRBV13 and TRBJ2-6, with D possibly TRBD1 on 6 matching bases. The CDR3 consists of 18 residues. V was trimmed by 8 bases and J by 0 bases, leaving 20 bases between them. CDR1 PRHDT and CDR2 FYEKMQ come from the germline V gene (reference sequence). The CDR3 is CASADQGRDFSGANVLTF. The CDR3 coding sequence is TGTGCCAGCGCCGACCAGGGGCGAGACTTCTCTGGGGCCAACGTCCTGACTTTC.

The rearrangement joins TRBV5-1 to TRBJ2-3; tentatively, D is TRBD2 (6 bases). Between the trimmed V and J ends, which lost 7 bases and 5 bases, there was a span of 20 bases. The CDR3 has 15 amino acids. Germline V lookup: CDR1 SGHRS, CDR2 YFSETQ. The CDR3 region is CASGETPLGGDTQYF. The CDR3 DNA follows: TGCGCCAGCGGGGAGACCCCCCTCGGGGGAGATACGCAGTATTTT.

This clone was detected a few times. J is TRBJ1-5 and V is TRBV19; D is unresolved. Trimming removed 7 bases from V and 2 bases from J, with 9 bases in between. CDR3 length equals 13 residues. Germline V CDR1 and CDR2: LNHDA, SQIVND (reference sequence). CDR3 coding DNA: TGTGCCAGTAATCAGCAGGGCAATCAGCCCCAGCATTTT. Amino acid sequence: CASNQQGNQPQHF.

This clone has a single count. The chain has TRBV15 and TRBJ2-5, with 11 bases fitting TRBD1. V shed 10 bases and J 4 bases; nucleotides not matched to a gene: 2. Germline V gives CDR1 LNHNV, CDR2 YYDKDF (reference sequence). The CDR3 is made up of 12 amino acids. As DNA, the CDR3 is TGTGCCAGCGGGACAGGGGGAGAGACCCAGTACTTC. Its translation is CASGTGGETQYF. The full variable domain, with the rest looked up from reference TRBV15 and TRBJ2-5, is DAMVIQNPRYQVTQFGKPVTLSCSQTLNHNVMYWYQQKSSQAPKLLFHYYDKDFNNEADTPDNFQSRRPNTSFCFLDIRSPGLGDTAMYLCASGTGGETQYFGPGTRLLVL.

J is TRBJ2-3 and V is TRBV12-5, with 7 bases aligning to TRBD2. The V gene end was trimmed by 5 bases and the J gene end by 6 bases; junction bases not matched to a gene: 8. Looked up from germline, CDR1 is LGHNT and CDR2 is FRNRAP. The CDR3 is 14 residues long. The CDR3 loop reads CASGRTSRMDTQYF. CDR3 sequence (DNA): TGTGCTAGTGGTAGGACTAGTAGGATGGATACGCAGTATTTT.

This chain uses TRBV19 with TRBJ2-5; 9 bases map to TRBD2. The CDR3 runs 17 residues. The ends lost 5 bases at V and 2 bases at J; junction bases unmatched: 12. Germline lookup yields CDR1 LNHDA and CDR2 SQIVND (reference sequence). Written as DNA, the CDR3 is TGTGCCAGTAGTTCCTCCACCTTGGCGGGGGGGCAAGAGACCCAGTACTTC. Its translation: CASSSSTLAGGQETQYF. Looking up the rest from reference TRBV19 and TRBJ2-5 gives the full variable domain: DGGITQSPKYLFRKEGQNVTLSCEQNLNHDAMYWYRQDPGQGLRLIYYSQIVNDFQKGDIAEGYSVSREKKESFPLTVTSAQKNPTAFYLCASSSSTLAGGQETQYFGPGTRLLVL.

The V and J genes are TRBV3-1 (or the pseudogene TRBV3-2) and TRBJ2-3; 8 nucleotides match TRBD2. V lost 4 bases and J lost 3; bases outside the gene matches: 6. Germline V gives CDR1 LGHDT, CDR2 YNNKEL (reference sequence). This CDR3 has 15 amino acids. The CDR3 is CASSPSGGPTDTQYF. The CDR3 nucleotides read TGTGCCAGCAGCCCGAGCGGGGGCCCGACAGATACGCAGTATTTT.

This clone was found once. The chain combines TRBV25-1 with TRBJ2-7; weak D call: TRBD1 (5 bases). Per the germline V gene, CDR1 is MGHDK and CDR2 is SYGVNS. V lost 3 bases, J lost 0 bases, and 12 bases lay in between. The CDR3 is 15 residues long. CDR3: CASSDAGWSSYEQYF. CDR3 nucleotide sequence: TGTGCCAGCAGTGACGCAGGGTGGAGCTCCTACGAGCAGTACTTC.

The chain has TRBV11-3 and TRBJ1-6; the D is unclear. Germline CDR1 SGHNT, CDR2 YENEEA. The CDR3 loop spans 13 amino acids. Between the trimmed V and J ends, which lost 5 bases and 4 bases, there was a span of 6 bases. CDR3 sequence (DNA): TGTGCCAGCAGCACAAATTATAATTCACCCCTCCACTTT. Its protein is CASSTNYNSPLHF.

The table lists this clone with a few counts. V is TRBV9 and J is TRBJ2-1; no definite D call. The V end was cut by 2 bases, the J end by 5 bases, with 8 bases between. The CDR3 is 13 amino acids. Germline CDR1 reads SGDLS; CDR2 reads YYNGEE. In DNA form, the CDR3 reads TGTGCCAGCAGCGTTTTGGCGGACAATGAGCAGTTCTTC. Translating it yields CASSVLADNEQFF.

This clone was counted between two and nine times. The genes are TRBV19 and TRBJ2-1, with TRBD1 matching over 8 bases. Germline V lookup: CDR1 LNHDA, CDR2 SQIVND (reference sequence). The trim removed 3 bases at V and 7 bases at J, leaving 11 bases unmatched. This CDR3 comprises 16 residues. CDR3 loop: CASSIPGGPHGNEQFF. CDR3 DNA: TGTGCCAGTAGTATCCCAGGGGGCCCCCATGGGAATGAGCAGTTCTTC. Combining the CDR3 with reference TRBV19 and TRBJ2-1 gives the whole variable domain DGGITQSPKYLFRKEGQNVTLSCEQNLNHDAMYWYRQDPGQGLRLIYYSQIVNDFQKGDIAEGYSVSREKKESFPLTVTSAQKNPTAFYLCASSIPGGPHGNEQFFGPGTRLTVL.

This chain links TRBV7-8 with TRBJ2-5; a possible D gene is TRBD2 (6 bases). Germline CDR1 SGHVS, CDR2 FQNEAQ. CDR3 length equals 16 residues. The V gene lost 5 bases and the J gene lost 7 bases, with 23 bases spanning the gap. CDR3 protein: CASSPTRGGTSRTQYF. The CDR3 DNA sequence: TGTGCCAGCAGCCCAACGAGGGGCGGGACTTCCAGGACCCAGTACTTC.

The chain carries TRBV3-1 (or the pseudogene TRBV3-2) and TRBJ1-4; D unresolved. Trimming pared 0 bases from V and 10 bases from J, leaving 12 bases between. Per germline, CDR1 LGHDT and CDR2 YNNKEL (reference sequence). The CDR3 is 14 amino acids. CDR3 residues: CASSQDDISGKLFF. CDR3 in DNA: TGTGCCAGCAGCCAAGATGATATTAGTGGAAAACTGTTTTTT.

J is TRBJ2-3 and V is TRBV3-1 (or the pseudogene TRBV3-2); 9 bases agree with TRBD2. Germline assignment: CDR1 LGHDT and CDR2 YNNKEL (reference sequence). The trim removed 8 bases at V and 5 bases at J, leaving 11 bases unmatched. The length of the CDR3 is 15 residues. CDR3 residues: CASGSAGGFLDTQYF. CDR3 nucleotides: TGTGCCAGCGGATCAGCGGGGGGTTTTTTAGATACGCAGTATTTT.

This sequence joins TRBV7-2 and TRBJ1-6, with D unclear. Trimming removed 3 bases at V and 6 bases at J, with 9 bases between. In germline, CDR1 is SGHTA, CDR2 FQGNSA. CDR3 size: 14 residues. This CDR3 reads CASSLSGSNSPLHF. Here the CDR3 DNA reads TGTGCCAGCAGCTTGTCGGGGAGTAATTCACCCCTCCACTTT.

The rearrangement joins TRBV5-1 to TRBJ1-4; 7 bases agree with TRBD1. Trimming at V came to 2 bases and at J to 3 bases, leaving 4 bases not matched to a gene. CDR1 is SGHRS and CDR2 is YFSETQ in the germline V gene. CDR3 length: 15 residues. CDR3 sequence: CASSFDRASNEKLFF. In nucleotides, the CDR3 is TGCGCCAGCAGCTTCGACAGGGCCTCTAATGAAAAACTGTTTTTT.

The chain combines TRBV7-8 with TRBJ2-5, with D perhaps matching TRBD1 (7 bases). Germline CDR1 and CDR2: SGHVS and FQNEAQ. Trimming pared 1 base from V and 5 bases from J, leaving 14 bases between. The CDR3 sequence is 15 residues long. CDR3 DNA sequence: TGTGCCAGCAGCTTAGGTTCAGGGGGGTGGGAGACCCAGTACTTC. Its protein is CASSLGSGGWETQYF.

This clone was picked up one time. This chain connects TRBV10-3 to TRBJ2-2; D unclear. This CDR3 is 15 amino acids long. V was pared by 2 bases and J by 5 bases, with 12 bases between. The V gene's germline CDR1 is ENHRY and CDR2 SYGVKD. The CDR3: CAISERQPRTGELFF. DNA for the CDR3: TGTGCCATCAGTGAGAGACAACCCCGGACCGGGGAGCTGTTTTTT.

The chain is built from TRBV7-9 and TRBJ1-5, with D maybe TRBD1 (5 bases). The CDR3 has 14 amino acids. The germline V gene encodes CDR1 SEHNR and CDR2 FQNEAQ (reference sequence). V was trimmed by 0 bases and J by 3 bases, leaving 6 bases between them. As DNA, the CDR3 is TGTGCCAGCAGCTTAGCGGGGCCCAATCAGCCCCAGCATTTT. This gives the protein CASSLAGPNQPQHF.

The J gene is TRBJ1-6, the V gene TRBV27; 8 nucleotides agree with TRBD1. V shed 4 bases and J 6 bases; nucleotides not matched to a gene: 5. The length of the CDR3 is 15 residues. Germline V lookup: CDR1 MNHEY, CDR2 SMNVEV (reference sequence). The CDR3 loop reads CASSYDRGGNSPLHF. CDR3 nucleotide sequence: TGTGCCAGCAGTTACGACAGGGGAGGTAATTCACCCCTCCACTTT.

This sequence joins TRBV19 and TRBJ1-1; tentatively, D is TRBD1 (6 bases). The V end was cut by 7 bases, the J end by 0 bases, with 12 bases between. The CDR3 has 14 residues. The germline CDR1 and CDR2 sequences are LNHDA and SQIVND (reference sequence). DNA of the CDR3: TGTGCCAGTATCAGGGGCGGGTTGAACACTGAAGCTTTCTTT. This translates into CASIRGGLNTEAFF.

The chain couples TRBV12-3 or TRBV12-4 to TRBJ2-5; the match to TRBD1 covers 7 bases. This CDR3 has 13 amino acids. The trim removed 6 bases at V and 7 bases at J, leaving 8 bases unmatched. This chain's CDR3 is CASSGQVGGTQYF. CDR3 in DNA: TGTGCCAGCAGCGGACAGGTTGGCGGGACCCAGTACTTC.

This clone was recorded once. This chain links TRBV28 with TRBJ2-7, with D tentatively TRBD1 (5 bases). The germline V and J ends were trimmed by 7 bases and 8 bases, with 18 bases remaining between them. Per germline, CDR1 MDHEN and CDR2 SYDVKM. This CDR3 contains 13 residues. The chain's CDR3 is CASTLPQGGKQYF. The DNA for the CDR3 is TGTGCCAGCACCCTTCCCCAGGGTGGGAAGCAGTACTTC.

V is TRBV4-1 and J is TRBJ1-5; no firm D call. Trimming took off 0 bases at V and 5 bases at J, with 11 bases between the two ends. Germline-derived CDR1 and CDR2 are MGHRA and YSYEKL. The length of the CDR3 is 15 residues. The CDR3 region has the DNA TGCGCCAGCAGCCAAGATTCACTTTCCGATCAGCCCCAGCATTTT. It translates to CASSQDSLSDQPQHF.

The chain recombines TRBV18 with TRBJ2-3; 9 bases match TRBD1. CDR1 and CDR2 from the germline V gene are KGHSH and LQKENI. J gave up 2 bases and V 2 bases, and 5 bases lay outside the gene matches. This CDR3 is built from 16 residues. Here the CDR3 DNA reads TGTGCCAGCTCACCAGGGACAGGGAGAGCCACAGATACGCAGTATTTT. This sequence encodes CASSPGTGRATDTQYF.

The V call is TRBV7-2, the J call TRBJ1-1; TRBD1 matches 7 bases. V shed 4 bases, J shed 3 bases, and the junction held 8 bases outside the gene matches. The CDR3 length is 15 residues. Germline CDR1 and CDR2: SGHTA and FQGNSA. CDR3 DNA: TGTGCCAGCAGCTCCCGGGGCGACAGGGACACTGAAGCTTTCTTT. This encodes CASSSRGDRDTEAFF.

J is TRBJ1-1 and V is TRBV6-4, with D maybe TRBD1 (5 bases). The germline V gene has CDR1 MRHNA and CDR2 SNTAGT. The V end was cut by 6 bases, the J end by 1 base, with 9 bases between. The CDR3 has 13 amino acids. The CDR3 loop is CASSLDRNTEAFF. Here the CDR3 DNA reads TGTGCCAGCAGCCTCGACAGGAACACTGAAGCTTTCTTT.

The chain joins TRBV2 to TRBJ2-1, with 8 bases identical to TRBD2. The V gene's germline CDR1 is SNHLY and CDR2 FYNNEI. The CDR3 is made up of 14 amino acids. V lost 9 bases, J lost 2 bases, and 6 bases stayed unmatched. The CDR3 DNA reads as TGTGCCAGTACAGCGGGGGTCCCCTACAATGAGCAGTTCTTC. Translated, it gives CASTAGVPYNEQFF.

The chain links TRBV10-3 to TRBJ1-1; possibly TRBD1 for D (5 bases). V lost 2 bases and J 1 base, leaving 8 bases between the germline ends. Germline V gene sequence: CDR1 ENHRY, CDR2 SYGVKD. The CDR3 sequence is 14 residues long. The CDR3 protein is CAISERTTNTEAFF. The CDR3 DNA is TGTGCCATCAGTGAGAGGACAACGAACACTGAAGCTTTCTTT.

CDR3 protein: CSAGGSGTYEQYF. The CDR3, as DNA: TGCAGCGCCGGGGGTAGCGGGACCTACGAGCAGTACTTC. V and J are TRBV29-1 and TRBJ2-7; 8 bases are a match to TRBD2. Looked up from germline, CDR1 is SQVTM and CDR2 is ANQGSEA. This CDR3 contains 13 residues. Trimming took 7 bases from V and 2 from J; bases not matched to a gene: 7.